Included here is one T cell receptor (beta chain) sequence, with context. The antigen remains undetermined. This CDR3 is also generated by other DNA sequences in the sample. Clones were read by immunoSEQ multiplex PCR, and TCRdb kept only the in-frame ones, dropping some. This table has fewer than 2.5 million clones, 93% appearing once. The CDR3 extends over 12 amino acids. Germline V CDR1 and CDR2: MNHEY, SVGAGI. V lost 6 bases, J lost 5 bases, and 3 bases stayed unmatched. These data belong to a study of shared clonotypes between healthy human individuals. Findings and caveats of the study: Non-shared clonotypes had lower generation probabilities than clonotypes shared by all four sorted-subset donors. As a rule, naive subsets had a larger estimated richness than memory subsets. With a few donors compared, roughly 5% of naive CD4 clonotypes were shared.

This TCR came from a man between 18 and 29 years old in good health. Some clones in this sample may be carry-over from other donors' samples. The sample consisted of naive CD4+ T cells from PBMCs. Regarding subset: CD45RA+ positively selected. The rearrangement links TRBV6-5 to TRBJ1-1; TRBD1 matches at 7 bases. The DNA for the CDR3 is TGTGCCAGCAGCCAGGGGGGGACTGAAGCTTTCTTT. It yields the protein CASSQGGTEAFF.